One and the same sample provided the 17 T cell receptor beta chains below, sequenced in a study of cytomegalovirus exposure and HLA in healthy donors. Use of 60 Vbeta and 13 Jbeta primers characterized the PCR. The repertoire was sequenced with immunoSEQ multiplex PCR; TCRdb's copy has only in-frame clones and lacks some. The sample lists some 150,000 clones, roughly 77% occurring once. The source material was PBMCs. These TCRs come from a man between 35 and 55 years old in good health and CMV-seronegative.

This clone was counted between two and nine times. The chain joins TRBV5-6 to TRBJ1-5, with TRBD1 matching over 10 bases. J lost 2 bases, V lost 4 bases, and 3 bases had no gene match. From germline, CDR1 is SGHDT and CDR2 YYEEEE. CDR3 length equals 15 residues. The CDR3 loop reads CASSKTGGGNQPQHF. The DNA for the CDR3 is TGTGCCAGCAGCAAGACAGGGGGCGGCAATCAGCCCCAGCATTTT.

The chain uses TRBV7-9 and TRBJ1-1; D remains ambiguous. Trimming cost V 1 base and J 3 bases, with 9 bases left between them. Per germline, CDR1 SEHNR and CDR2 FQNEAQ (reference sequence). The CDR3 consists of 14 residues. The chain's CDR3 is CASSLVGMDTEAFF. The CDR3 DNA sequence: TGTGCCAGCAGCTTAGTCGGTATGGACACTGAAGCTTTCTTT.

The chain joins TRBV5-1 to TRBJ2-3, with TRBD1 matching over 9 bases. J gave up 5 bases and V 0 bases, and 4 bases lay outside the gene matches. CDR3 length: 15 residues. CDR1 and CDR2 (germline): SGHRS, YFSETQ. CDR3 amino acids: CASSLGTGGEDTQYF. The CDR3 nucleotides are TGCGCCAGCAGCTTGGGCACAGGGGGCGAAGATACGCAGTATTTT. The variable domain in full, completed from reference TRBV5-1 and TRBJ2-3, reads KAGVTQTPRYLIKTRGQQVTLSCSPISGHRSVSWYQQTPGQGLQFLFEYFSETQRNKGNFPGRFSGRQFSNSRSEMNVSTLELGDSALYLCASSLGTGGEDTQYFGPGTRLTVL.

The gene calls are TRBV19 and TRBJ2-7; D may be TRBD1 (6 bases). CDR1 LNHDA and CDR2 SQIVND come from the germline V gene (reference sequence). CDR3 length: 17 amino acids. With 7 bases removed from V and 1 base from J, the gap between germline ends came to 23 bases. The CDR3 nucleotides read TGTGCCAGTACAAGCCGGGACATTTGGGGTCGATCCTACGAGCAGTACTTC. Translated: CASTSRDIWGRSYEQYF.

The chain couples TRBV2 to TRBJ2-7, with TRBD1 matching over 10 bases. CDR1 and CDR2 from the germline V gene are SNHLY and FYNNEI. This CDR3 has 14 residues. V shed 4 bases and J 7 bases; nucleotides not matched to a gene: 7. CDR3 in DNA: TGTGCCAGCAGTGGCCGGGACAGGGGTGGTGAGCAGTACTTC. It yields the protein CASSGRDRGGEQYF.

This chain uses TRBV27 with TRBJ2-5; 8 nucleotides line up with TRBD2. CDR1 MNHEY and CDR2 SMNVEV come from the germline V gene (reference sequence). The junction had 12 bases not matched to a gene; V was cut back by 0 bases and J by 3 bases. The CDR3 sequence is 18 residues long. The CDR3: CASSLSLRLAGTKETQYF. DNA for the CDR3: TGTGCCAGCAGTTTATCTCTGAGGCTAGCGGGTACGAAAGAGACCCAGTACTTC.

The rearrangement joins TRBV11-3 to TRBJ2-2; D unresolved. The length of the CDR3 is 14 residues. V gave up 5 bases and J gave up 1 base, with 8 bases separating them. Germline CDR1 and CDR2: SGHNT and YENEEA. The CDR3 loop reads CASSLLRNTGELFF. In DNA form, the CDR3 reads TGTGCCAGCAGCCTACTACGGAACACCGGGGAGCTGTTTTTT.

The chain joins TRBV6-7 to TRBJ2-7; the match to TRBD1 covers 8 bases. TRBV6-7 is an ORF for which the function is uncertain. V lost 0 bases to trimming and J lost 0 bases; unmatched junction nucleotides: 7. The CDR3 is made up of 17 amino acids. The CDR3: CASSYSSRGQDSYEQYF. In nucleotides, the CDR3 is TGTGCCAGCAGTTACTCGAGCCGGGGACAGGACTCCTACGAGCAGTACTTC.

This clone was recorded once. The chain joins TRBV19 to TRBJ1-4; TRBD1 agrees at 7 bases. Looked up from germline, CDR1 is LNHDA and CDR2 is SQIVND (reference sequence). V dropped 5 bases and J dropped 3; count of bases not matched to a gene: 6. The CDR3 covers 15 residues. CDR3 coding DNA: TGTGCCAGTAGTGTAGGACAGGCCCCTAATGAAAAACTGTTTTTT. This sequence encodes CASSVGQAPNEKLFF.

The chain carries TRBV6-5 and TRBJ1-6; 10 bases fit TRBD1. The CDR3 sequence is 14 residues long. V was pared by 7 bases and J by 8 bases, with 5 bases of the junction left unmatched. CDR1 is MNHEY, CDR2 SVGAGI, per germline. The CDR3 coding sequence is TGTGCCAGCACTAGGGACAGGGGTTATTCACCCCTCCACTTT. This translates into CASTRDRGYSPLHF.

The chain has TRBV9 and TRBJ1-6; 7 bases map to TRBD1. The CDR3 runs to 19 residues. Germline loops: CDR1 SGDLS, CDR2 YYNGEE. The J segment lost 1 base and the V segment lost 2 bases, leaving 12 bases of the junction unmatched. For the CDR3, the DNA is TGTGCCAGCAGCGTGGGGGACAGAAGATCTGCGTCCTATAATTCACCCCTCCACTTT. Its translation is CASSVGDRRSASYNSPLHF.

In its sample, this clone was seen once. V and J are TRBV18 and TRBJ2-5, with TRBD1 matching over 8 bases. Looked up from germline, CDR1 is KGHSH and CDR2 is LQKENI. This CDR3 contains 13 residues. The V segment lost 5 bases and the J segment 3 bases; nucleotides outside the gene matches: 2. The CDR3 bases are TGTGCCAGCTCAGCGGACAGGGAAGAGACCCAGTACTTC. Its translation is CASSADREETQYF.

The chain carries TRBV2 and TRBJ1-2; no clear D. Germline values: CDR1 SNHLY, CDR2 FYNNEI. This CDR3 region has 12 residues. V was pared by 7 bases and J by 6 bases, with 12 bases between. DNA of the CDR3: TGTGCCAGCACAGAGGAGTTCCATGGCTACACCTTC. Protein sequence: CASTEEFHGYTF.

This chain links TRBV28 with TRBJ1-6, with D possibly matching TRBD1 (6 bases). Germline CDR1 is MDHEN and CDR2 is SYDVKM. The CDR3 length is 15 residues. Trimming removed 7 bases at V and 5 bases at J, with 15 bases between. The CDR3 DNA reads as TGTGCCAGCAAAGCAGGGGCAAGGAATAATTCACCCCTCCACTTT. This sequence encodes CASKAGARNNSPLHF.

This clone was detected only once. The rearrangement uses TRBV7-3 and TRBJ2-5; a weak D match, TRBD1 (6 bases). The V and J ends lost 2 bases and 5 bases respectively, with 9 bases between them. This CDR3 has 13 residues. Per germline, CDR1 SGHTA and CDR2 FQGTGA. This CDR3 reads CASSLGQGETQYF. For the CDR3, the DNA is TGTGCCAGCAGCTTAGGGCAGGGGGAGACCCAGTACTTC.

This clone was picked up one time. The chain links TRBV2 to TRBJ1-3, with D hard to call. Germline CDR1 reads SNHLY; CDR2 reads FYNNEI. Trimming removed 5 bases from V and 2 bases from J, with 10 bases in between. The CDR3 is made up of 14 amino acids. CDR3 in amino acids: CASSRTITGNTIYF. The CDR3 coding sequence is TGTGCCAGCAGTCGGACTATCACTGGAAACACCATATATTTT.

The J gene is TRBJ1-4, the V gene TRBV30; the D is unclear. Germline assignment: CDR1 GTSNPN and CDR2 SVGIG (reference sequence). V gave up 1 base and J gave up 8 bases, with 14 bases separating them. CDR3 length equals 14 residues. In nucleotides, the CDR3 is TGTGCCTGGAGTGGGTGGGAGGAGAGGGAAAAACTGTTTTTT. Amino acid sequence: CAWSGWEEREKLFF.